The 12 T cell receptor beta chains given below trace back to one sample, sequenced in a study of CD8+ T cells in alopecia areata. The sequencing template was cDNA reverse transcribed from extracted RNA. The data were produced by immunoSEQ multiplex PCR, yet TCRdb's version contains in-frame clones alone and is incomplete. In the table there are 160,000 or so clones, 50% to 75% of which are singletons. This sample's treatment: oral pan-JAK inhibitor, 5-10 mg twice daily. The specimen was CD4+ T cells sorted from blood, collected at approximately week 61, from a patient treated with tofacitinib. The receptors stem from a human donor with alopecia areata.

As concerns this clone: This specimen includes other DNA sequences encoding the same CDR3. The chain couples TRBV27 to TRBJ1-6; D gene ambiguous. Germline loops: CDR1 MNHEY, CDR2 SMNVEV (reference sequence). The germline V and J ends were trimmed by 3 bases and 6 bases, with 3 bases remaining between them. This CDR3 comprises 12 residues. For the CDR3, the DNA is TGTGCCAGCAGTTTTAGTAATTCACCCCTCCACTTT. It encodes CASSFSNSPLHF.

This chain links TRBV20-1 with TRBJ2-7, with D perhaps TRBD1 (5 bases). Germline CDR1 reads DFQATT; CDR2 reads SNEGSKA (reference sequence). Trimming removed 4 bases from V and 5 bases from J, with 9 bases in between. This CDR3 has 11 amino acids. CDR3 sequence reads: CSATQGHEQYF. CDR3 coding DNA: TGCAGTGCTACGCAGGGCCACGAGCAGTACTTC.

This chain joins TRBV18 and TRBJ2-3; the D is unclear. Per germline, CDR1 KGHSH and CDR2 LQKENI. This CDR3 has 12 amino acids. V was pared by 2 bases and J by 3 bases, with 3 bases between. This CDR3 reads CASSPSTDTQYF. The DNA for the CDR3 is TGTGCCAGCTCACCAAGTACAGATACGCAGTATTTT.

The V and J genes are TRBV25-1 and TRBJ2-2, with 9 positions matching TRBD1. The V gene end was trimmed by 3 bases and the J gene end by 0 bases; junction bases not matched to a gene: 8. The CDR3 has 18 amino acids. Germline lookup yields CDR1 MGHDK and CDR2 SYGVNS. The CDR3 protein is CASSDGFTGGANTGELFF. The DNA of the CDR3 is TGTGCCAGCAGTGACGGGTTTACAGGGGGCGCGAACACCGGGGAGCTGTTTTTT.

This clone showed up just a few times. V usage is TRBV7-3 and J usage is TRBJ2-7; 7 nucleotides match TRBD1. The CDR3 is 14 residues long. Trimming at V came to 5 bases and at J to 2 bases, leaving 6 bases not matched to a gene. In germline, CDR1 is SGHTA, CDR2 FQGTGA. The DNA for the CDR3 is TGTGCCAGCAGCCCTGGGACAGCTCCCTACGAGCAGTACTTC. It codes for CASSPGTAPYEQYF.

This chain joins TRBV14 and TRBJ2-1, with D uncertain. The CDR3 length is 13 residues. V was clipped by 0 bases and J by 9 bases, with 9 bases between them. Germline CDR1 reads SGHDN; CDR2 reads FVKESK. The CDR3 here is CASSQDLGFEQFF. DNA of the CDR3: TGTGCCAGCAGCCAAGATCTAGGGTTTGAGCAGTTCTTC. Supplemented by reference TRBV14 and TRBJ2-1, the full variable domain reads EAGVTQFPSHSVIEKGQTVTLRCDPISGHDNLYWYRRVMGKEIKFLLHFVKESKQDESGMPNNRFLAERTGGTYSTLKVQPAELEDSGVYFCASSQDLGFEQFFGPGTRLTVL.

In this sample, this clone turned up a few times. CDR3 nucleotide sequence: TGCGCCAGCAGCCAAGAGCGAGACAGGGGGCGACGAGGCTACACCTTC. This codes for CASSQERDRGRRGYTF. The chain combines TRBV4-1 with TRBJ1-2; TRBD1 matches at 10 bases. Germline V lookup: CDR1 MGHRA, CDR2 YSYEKL. This CDR3 region has 16 residues. Trimming removed 0 bases from V and 8 bases from J; junction bases left unmatched: 9.

CDR3 amino acids: CAWRPVEGQRGYTF. CDR3 DNA: TGTGCCTGGCGCCCGGTAGAGGGCCAGAGGGGCTACACCTTC. This chain links TRBV30 with TRBJ1-2; unclear D gene. Trimming took 5 bases from V and 8 from J, leaving 21 bases between them. Germline V gene lookup returns CDR1 GTSNPN and CDR2 SVGIG (reference sequence). CDR3 size: 14 residues.

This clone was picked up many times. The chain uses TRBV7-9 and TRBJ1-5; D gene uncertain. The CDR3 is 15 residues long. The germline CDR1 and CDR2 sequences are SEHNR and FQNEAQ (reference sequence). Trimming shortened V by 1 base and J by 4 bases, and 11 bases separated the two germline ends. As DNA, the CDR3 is TGTGCCAGCAGCTTAGACAGTCAGGCAAATCAGCCCCAGCATTTT. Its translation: CASSLDSQANQPQHF.

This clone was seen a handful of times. The CDR3 DNA reads as TGTGCCAGCAGTTCGAGAGCCTACGAGCAGTACTTC. It encodes CASSSRAYEQYF. The V call is TRBV6-1, the J call TRBJ2-7; D unclear. Germline V lookup: CDR1 MNHNS, CDR2 SASEGT. V was trimmed by 5 bases and J by 2 bases, leaving 7 bases between them. CDR3 length: 12 amino acids.

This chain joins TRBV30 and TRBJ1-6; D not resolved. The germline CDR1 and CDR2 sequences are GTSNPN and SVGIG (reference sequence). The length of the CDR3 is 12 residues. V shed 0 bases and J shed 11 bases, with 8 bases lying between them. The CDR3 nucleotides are TGTGCCTGGAGTGTACATCGGGCACCCCTCCACTTT. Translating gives CAWSVHRAPLHF. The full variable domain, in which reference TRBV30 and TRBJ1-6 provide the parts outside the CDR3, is SQTIHQWPATLVQPVGSPLSLECTVEGTSNPNLYWYRQAAGRGLQLLFYSVGIGQISSEVPQNLSASRPQDRQFILSSKKLLLSDSGFYLCAWSVHRAPLHFGNGTRLTVT.

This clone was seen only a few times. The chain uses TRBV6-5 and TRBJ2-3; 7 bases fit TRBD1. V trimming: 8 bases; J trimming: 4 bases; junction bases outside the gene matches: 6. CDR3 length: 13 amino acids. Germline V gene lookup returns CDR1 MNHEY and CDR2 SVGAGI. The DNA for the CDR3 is TGTGCCAGCCAGGGGGTTGTCGCAGATACGCAGTATTTT. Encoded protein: CASQGVVADTQYF.